The clone carrying this TCR beta chain was found a few times. This entry is derived from a study of T-cell memory formation after mild COVID-19. TCRdb reprocessed the 5' RACE reads via MiXCR and lists one record per CDR3 protein. Of about 180,000 distinct CDR3 sequences in the sample, 16% were seen once. CDR1 is DFQATT and CDR2 is SNEGSKA in the germline V gene (reference sequence). This CDR3 is 10 amino acids long. V is TRBV20-1 and J is TRBJ1-2; D is possibly TRBD1 (6 bases). Material: PBMCs or a T cell subset sorted from them (not recorded which). The TCR sequence derives from an adult woman who had mild COVID-19 (a few samples of this study predate the infection). Cell type and time point are not known. CDR3 in DNA: TGCAGCGGGGGCAACTATGGCTACACCTTC. It codes for CSGGNYGYTF.